This T cell receptor beta chain was retrieved from a study of blood T cells in healthy people across ages. A second PCR, run for roughly 7 to 12 cycles, used a sample-barcoded 5' primer plus a J-beta primer mix. Each CDR3 protein is one row after TCRdb ran MiXCR on the 5' RACE reads. The table records some 1.8 million distinct CDR3 sequences, approximately 39% of them present only once. The CDR3 spans 14 residues. V shed 2 bases and J shed 6 bases, with 14 bases lying between them. The germline CDR1 and CDR2 sequences are MNHEY and SMNVEV (reference sequence). Sequenced input: blood. This chain links TRBV27 with TRBJ2-7; D might be TRBD2 (5 bases). This TCR was sampled from a human donor in good health. CDR3 DNA sequence: TGTGCCAGCAGTTTAAGTCTAGCAGCTGCCGAGCAGTACTTC. This translates into CASSLSLAAAEQYF.